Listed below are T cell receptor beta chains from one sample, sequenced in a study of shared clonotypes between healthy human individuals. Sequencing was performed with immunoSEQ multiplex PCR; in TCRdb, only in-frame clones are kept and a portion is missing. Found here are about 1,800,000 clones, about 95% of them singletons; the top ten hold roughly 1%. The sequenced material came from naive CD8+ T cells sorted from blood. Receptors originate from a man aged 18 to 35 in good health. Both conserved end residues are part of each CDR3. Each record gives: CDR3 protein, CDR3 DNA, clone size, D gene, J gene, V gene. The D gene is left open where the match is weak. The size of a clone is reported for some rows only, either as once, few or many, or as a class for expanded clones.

CASKGYEQYF	TGTGCCAGCAAAGGGTACGAGCAGTACTTC	few	-	TRBJ2-7	TRBV2
CASSLRQPQGSPLHF	TGCGCCAGCAGCTTACGGCAACCTCAAGGATCACCCCTCCACTTT	few	-	TRBJ1-6	TRBV5-1
CASSYSGAQNIQYF	TGTGCCAGCAGTTACTCGGGGGCACAAAACATTCAGTACTTC	-	-	TRBJ2-4	TRBV6-6
CASSVDGSVEKLFF	TGTGCCAGCAGCGTGGACGGGAGCGTTGAAAAACTGTTTTTT	-	-	TRBJ1-4	TRBV9
CSVGQGDDYGYTF	TGCAGCGTCGGACAGGGGGACGACTATGGCTACACCTTC	-	TRBD1	TRBJ1-2	TRBV29-1
CASSFAGGLLVEQFF	TGTGCCAGCAGCTTTGCGGGGGGACTACTAGTTGAGCAGTTCTTC	once	TRBD2	TRBJ2-1	TRBV5-6
CASSYGDSSYGYTF	TGTGCCAGCAGTTACGGGGACTCCTCCTATGGCTACACCTTC	-	-	TRBJ1-2	TRBV6-6
CASSSRGTGELFF	TGTGCCAGCAGCTCCCGAGGCACCGGGGAGCTGTTTTTT	-	-	TRBJ2-2	TRBV11-2
CASSGSGGTNEQFF	TGTGCCAGCAGCGGAAGCGGTGGGACCAATGAGCAGTTCTTC	-	-	TRBJ2-1	TRBV9
CASSLTRWSYNSPLHF	TGTGCCAGCAGTTTGACCCGATGGTCCTATAATTCACCCCTCCACTTT	-	-	TRBJ1-6	TRBV28
CASSLGQHNEQFF	TGTGCCAGCAGTTTAGGTCAACACAATGAGCAGTTCTTC	-	-	TRBJ2-1	TRBV28
CAWNKDREEQRGNTEAFF	TGTGCCTGGAACAAAGACAGGGAAGAGCAGAGAGGGAACACTGAAGCTTTCTTT	once	TRBD1	TRBJ1-1	TRBV30
CASSPDPRGYNEQFF	TGTGCCAGCAGTCCTGACCCAAGAGGGTACAATGAGCAGTTCTTC	-	-	TRBJ2-1	TRBV27
CARDLRSGANVLTF	TGTGCCAGGGACCTACGGTCTGGGGCCAACGTCCTGACTTTC	-	-	TRBJ2-6	TRBV2
CAISEAAEGANEKLFF	TGTGCCATCAGTGAGGCAGCCGAGGGGGCTAATGAAAAACTGTTTTTT	-	-	TRBJ1-4	TRBV10-3
CASSAVQGHPNYGYTF	TGTGCCAGCAGCGCGGTACAGGGACACCCTAACTATGGCTACACCTTC	-	-	TRBJ1-2	TRBV9
CASSHSGVSYEQYF	TGTGCCAGCAGCCATTCGGGAGTTTCTTACGAGCAGTACTTC	-	-	TRBJ2-7	TRBV27
CASRSTSGGSYEQYF	TGTGCCAGCAGGTCGACTAGCGGGGGGTCCTACGAGCAGTACTTC	-	TRBD2	TRBJ2-7	TRBV28
CASSQDAAGYNEQFF	TGCGCCAGCAGCCAAGATGCAGCGGGATACAATGAGCAGTTCTTC	-	TRBD2	TRBJ2-1	TRBV4-3
CASSGASGGAGSSTDTQYF	TGTGCCAGCAGTGGGGCTAGCGGGGGGGCCGGGTCCAGCACAGATACGCAGTATTTT	-	TRBD2	TRBJ2-3	TRBV2
CSAAGVTGELFF	TGCAGCGCGGCGGGAGTCACCGGGGAGCTGTTTTTT	-	TRBD2	TRBJ2-2	TRBV29-1
CASTSPGGAGITDTQYF	TGTGCCAGCACTTCCCCCGGTGGGGCGGGGATCACAGATACGCAGTATTTT	-	-	TRBJ2-3	TRBV27
CASSALLAGGYSEQYF	TGTGCCAGCAGCGCCCTACTAGCGGGAGGATATAGCGAGCAGTACTTC	once	TRBD2	TRBJ2-7	TRBV9
CASSRTQGGEKLFF	TGTGCCAGCAGCCGTACTCAGGGAGGTGAAAAACTGTTTTTT	-	-	TRBJ1-4	TRBV7-9
CASSFLQGPNTEAFF	TGTGCCAGCAGTTTTTTGCAGGGTCCGAACACTGAAGCTTTCTTT	-	-	TRBJ1-1	TRBV6-1
CASSPSGGAWETQYF	TGTGCCAGCAGCCCGAGCGGGGGGGCCTGGGAGACCCAGTACTTC	-	TRBD2	TRBJ2-5	TRBV13
CASSQEVPYEQYF	TGCGCCAGCAGCCAAGAGGTCCCGTACGAGCAGTACTTC	-	-	TRBJ2-7	TRBV4-3
CASSSPRSRTDTQYF	TGTGCCAGCAGCTCACCTCGCTCACGCACAGATACGCAGTATTTT	-	-	TRBJ2-3	TRBV7-9
CASSRAGALNTQYF	TGTGCCAGCAGCCGCGCCGGGGCCCTGAATACGCAGTATTTT	-	-	TRBJ2-3	TRBV27
CASSLVSDTEAFF	TGTGCCAGCAGCTTGGTCTCGGACACTGAAGCTTTCTTT	-	-	TRBJ1-1	TRBV5-6
CASSASLLDEQFF	TGCGCCAGCAGTGCGTCCCTCCTGGATGAGCAGTTCTTC	-	-	TRBJ2-1	TRBV10-1
CASSYANRGATQYF	TGTGCCAGCAGTTACGCTAACAGGGGCGCGACCCAGTACTTC	-	TRBD1	TRBJ2-5	TRBV6-5
CASSYRDRTLDEQYF	TGCGCCAGCAGCTACCGGGACCGGACGCTTGACGAGCAGTACTTC	-	-	TRBJ2-7	TRBV4-1
CAWGGNGYTF	TGTGCCTGGGGCGGGAATGGCTACACCTTC	-	-	TRBJ1-2	TRBV30
CASSLGGSYEQYF	TGTGCCAGCAGCTTAGGAGGGAGCTACGAGCAGTACTTC	-	-	TRBJ2-7	TRBV11-2
CASSEPGTGWRGTEAFF	TGTGCCAGCAGTGAACCCGGGACAGGGTGGCGGGGAACTGAAGCTTTCTTT	-	TRBD1	TRBJ1-1	TRBV6-1
CASSQGIDRGDADTQYF	TGCGCCAGCAGCCAGGGAATAGACAGGGGCGACGCAGATACGCAGTATTTT	-	TRBD1	TRBJ2-3	TRBV4-3
CASSLAYGVNTEAFF	TGCGCCAGCAGCTTGGCTTATGGAGTGAACACTGAAGCTTTCTTT	-	-	TRBJ1-1	TRBV5-1
CASSLAEYTGELFF	TGTGCCAGCAGCTTGGCCGAGTACACCGGGGAGCTGTTTTTT	-	-	TRBJ2-2	TRBV5-4
CASREGTGPTYEQYF	TGTGCCAGCAGGGAGGGGACAGGGCCAACCTACGAGCAGTACTTC	-	TRBD1	TRBJ2-7	TRBV2
CASSLQASGTDTQYF	TGTGCCAGCAGCTTACAGGCTAGCGGCACAGATACGCAGTATTTT	-	-	TRBJ2-3	TRBV7-9
CASSLIAENTGELFF	TGTGCCAGCAGTTTAATAGCGGAGAACACCGGGGAGCTGTTTTTT	-	-	TRBJ2-2	TRBV28
CASSLVGQGVDEQYF	TGTGCCAGCAGCTTAGTGGGACAGGGGGTGGACGAGCAGTACTTC	-	TRBD1	TRBJ2-7	TRBV7-9
CSVEGTSSFTDTQYF	TGCAGCGTTGAAGGGACTAGCTCTTTCACAGATACGCAGTATTTT	-	TRBD2	TRBJ2-3	TRBV29-1
CASTQGEGEQYF	TGTGCCAGCACCCAGGGGGAGGGTGAGCAGTACTTC	-	-	TRBJ2-7	TRBV2
CAIRGDRNYGYTF	TGTGCCATCAGGGGGGACAGGAACTATGGCTACACCTTC	-	TRBD1	TRBJ1-2	TRBV10-3
CASSDLGSAGYTF	TGTGCCAGCAGCGACTTGGGGTCCGCTGGCTACACCTTC	-	-	TRBJ1-2	TRBV5-6
CASSTDRHTGELFF	TGTGCCAGCAGCACGGACAGGCACACCGGGGAGCTGTTTTTT	-	TRBD1	TRBJ2-2	TRBV5-4